This TCR beta chain derives from a study of identical twins. Trimming removed 4 bases at V and 2 bases at J, with 8 bases between. The CDR3 extends over 13 amino acids. This clonotype was seen only a few times. TCRdb analysed the 5' RACE reads with MiXCR anew, one entry per CDR3 protein. The sample lists 210,000 or so distinct CDR3 sequences, approximately 15% occurring once. These records were also assigned to another study, of T cells expressing NK-cell markers.

The receptor was derived from a young woman in good health. This sequence joins TRBV12-3 or TRBV12-4 and TRBJ1-2; D gene ambiguous. The material sequenced was CD8+ T cells sorted from blood. CDR3 coding DNA: TGTGCCAGCAGTTGGACGGGGAACTATGGCTACACCTTC. Translation: CASSWTGNYGYTF.